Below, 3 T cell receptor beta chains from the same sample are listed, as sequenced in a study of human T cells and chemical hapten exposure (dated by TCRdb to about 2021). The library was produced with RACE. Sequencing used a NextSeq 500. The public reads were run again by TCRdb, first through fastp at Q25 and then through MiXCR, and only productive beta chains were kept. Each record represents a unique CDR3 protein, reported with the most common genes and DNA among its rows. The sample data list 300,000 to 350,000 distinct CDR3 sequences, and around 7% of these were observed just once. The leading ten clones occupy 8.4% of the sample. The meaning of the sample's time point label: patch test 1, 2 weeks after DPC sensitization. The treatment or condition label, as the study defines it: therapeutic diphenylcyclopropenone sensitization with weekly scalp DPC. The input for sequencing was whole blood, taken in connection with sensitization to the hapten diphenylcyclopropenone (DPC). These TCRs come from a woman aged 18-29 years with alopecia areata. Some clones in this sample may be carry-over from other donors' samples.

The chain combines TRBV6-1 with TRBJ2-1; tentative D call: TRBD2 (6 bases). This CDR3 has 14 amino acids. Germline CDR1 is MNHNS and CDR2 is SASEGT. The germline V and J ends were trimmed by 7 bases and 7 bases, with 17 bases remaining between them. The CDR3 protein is CASTLRRAGNEQFF. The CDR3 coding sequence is TGTGCCAGCACCCTTCGGCGGGCGGGGAATGAGCAGTTCTTC.

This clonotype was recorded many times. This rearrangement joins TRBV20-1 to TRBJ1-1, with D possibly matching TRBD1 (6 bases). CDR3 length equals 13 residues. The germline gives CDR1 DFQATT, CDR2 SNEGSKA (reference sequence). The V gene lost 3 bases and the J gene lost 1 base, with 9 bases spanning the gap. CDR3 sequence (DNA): TGCAGTGCTAGTCAGGGGTCGAACACTGAAGCTTTCTTT. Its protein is CSASQGSNTEAFF.

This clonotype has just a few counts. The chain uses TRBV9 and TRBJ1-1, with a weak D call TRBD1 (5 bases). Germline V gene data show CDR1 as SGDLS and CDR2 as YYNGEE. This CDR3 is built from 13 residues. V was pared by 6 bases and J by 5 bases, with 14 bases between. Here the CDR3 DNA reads TGTGCCAGCACTCCCAACGGGGGGACTGAAGCTTTCTTT. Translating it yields CASTPNGGTEAFF.